A single sample is the source of the 32 T cell receptor beta chains below, sequenced in a study of T cell responses to AZD1222 COVID-19 vaccine (TCRdb year 2021). Library preparation was by the immunoSEQ multiplex PCR assay. Drawn from immuneACCESS, this table holds only the in-frame rearrangements with V and J called that TCRdb kept. Clones are partly lost; checked studies trace under half to an unresolved V gene and leave the rest unexplained. This sample is represented by more than 95,000 clones; more than 70% of them were singletons. Approximately 4.4% of the sample goes to the ten largest clones. Reading the label with the study, this specimen's time point is: about 28 days (+/-7) after the second vaccine dose. Material: peripheral blood, obtained 28 days after the second AZD1222 dose. The receptor set was obtained from an adult who received the AZD1222 COVID-19 vaccine.

The V and J genes are TRBV5-1 and TRBJ1-1; D not certain. CDR3 size: 14 residues. V gave up 1 base and J gave up 4 bases, with 11 bases separating them. Germline values: CDR1 SGHRS, CDR2 YFSETQ. CDR3 bases: TGCGCCAGCAGCTTGCCGGGCCCAGGCACTGAAGCTTTCTTT. Amino acid sequence: CASSLPGPGTEAFF.

This chain joins TRBV3-1 (or the pseudogene TRBV3-2) and TRBJ2-1, with 9 positions matching TRBD2. V shed 4 bases and J 7 bases; nucleotides not matched to a gene: 5. The CDR3 runs 14 residues. From germline, CDR1 is LGHDT and CDR2 YNNKEL (reference sequence). CDR3 residues: CASSLSGRGNEQFF. Written as DNA, the CDR3 is TGTGCCAGCAGCCTTAGCGGGAGAGGGAATGAGCAGTTCTTC.

The chain recombines TRBV7-2 with TRBJ2-2; the match to TRBD2 covers 8 bases. Germline CDR1 reads SGHTA; CDR2 reads FQGNSA. The CDR3 spans 16 residues. V lost 4 bases to trimming and J lost 0 bases; unmatched junction nucleotides: 4. CDR3 sequence: CASSSEAGANTGELFF. Written as DNA, the CDR3 is TGTGCCAGCAGCTCCGAAGCGGGAGCGAACACCGGGGAGCTGTTTTTT.

This chain joins TRBV24-1 and TRBJ2-3; possible D gene TRBD2, 6 bases. This CDR3 has 15 amino acids. Germline CDR1 and CDR2: KGHDR and SFDVKD. Between the trimmed V and J ends, which lost 1 base and 2 bases, there was a span of 9 bases. The CDR3 DNA is TGTGCCACCAGTGATTTTGGGGGGTACACAGATACGCAGTATTTT. Translating gives CATSDFGGYTDTQYF.

This clone was detected only a few times. This chain links TRBV28 with TRBJ2-1, with 7 bases identical to TRBD2. The junction had 3 bases not matched to a gene; V was cut back by 1 base and J by 0 bases. CDR1 is MDHEN and CDR2 is SYDVKM in the germline V gene. This CDR3 comprises 16 residues. The CDR3 here is CASSLSAGNSYNEQFF. DNA for the CDR3: TGTGCCAGCAGTTTATCAGCGGGGAACTCCTACAATGAGCAGTTCTTC.

The chain links TRBV30 to TRBJ2-3; 7 nucleotides match TRBD2. The CDR3 loop spans 15 amino acids. Germline trimming cut 5 bases from V and 2 bases from J; bases unmatched to any gene: 10. In germline, CDR1 is GTSNPN, CDR2 SVGIG (reference sequence). The CDR3 reads CAWAKRGTSTDTQYF. In DNA, the CDR3 is TGTGCCTGGGCCAAGCGGGGCACCTCCACAGATACGCAGTATTTT.

The chain carries TRBV11-2 and TRBJ2-7; tentative D call: TRBD2 (5 bases). Germline V gene lookup returns CDR1 SGHAT and CDR2 FQNNGV. V gave up 9 bases and J gave up 3 bases, with 18 bases separating them. This CDR3 spans 14 amino acids. The DNA of the CDR3 is TGTGCCAGTCGACCTATTAGGGAGAGCTACGAGCAGTACTTC. Its protein product is CASRPIRESYEQYF.

The V call is TRBV3-1 (or the pseudogene TRBV3-2), the J call TRBJ1-4, with a weak D call TRBD1 (5 bases). This CDR3 has 15 residues. Germline V CDR1 and CDR2: LGHDT, YNNKEL (reference sequence). Trimming shortened V by 4 bases and J by 8 bases, and 17 bases separated the two germline ends. The CDR3 DNA reads TGTGCCAGCAGCCCGCCTCGGGACCAAGGAGAAAAACTGTTTTTT. Its protein product is CASSPPRDQGEKLFF.

J is TRBJ2-7 and V is TRBV4-2; no firm D call. The length of the CDR3 is 12 residues. V shed 3 bases and J shed 6 bases, with 9 bases lying between them. Germline V lookup: CDR1 LGHNA, CDR2 YNFKEQ. The CDR3 nucleotides read TGTGCCAGCAGCCAGCTGGGCATCGAGCAGTACTTC. It encodes CASSQLGIEQYF.

V gene TRBV19 combines with J gene TRBJ2-1; 9 positions match TRBD2. The CDR3 spans 16 residues. The V gene end was trimmed by 6 bases and the J gene end by 3 bases; junction bases not matched to a gene: 9. Per the germline V gene, CDR1 is LNHDA and CDR2 is SQIVND (reference sequence). The CDR3 here is CASSPQGAGGYNEQFF. The CDR3 DNA sequence: TGTGCCAGTAGCCCTCAGGGAGCGGGGGGCTACAATGAGCAGTTCTTC.

The chain couples TRBV5-1 to TRBJ2-1, with TRBD1 identical over 11 bases. The germline CDR1 and CDR2 sequences are SGHRS and YFSETQ. The ends lost 3 bases at V and 1 base at J; junction bases unmatched: 9. The CDR3 spans 18 residues. CDR3: CASSSRTGGPSSYNEQFF. The CDR3, as DNA: TGCGCCAGCAGCTCCCGGACAGGGGGCCCGTCTTCCTACAATGAGCAGTTCTTC.

This rearrangement joins TRBV18 to TRBJ2-1; a possible D gene is TRBD2 (6 bases). CDR3 length equals 14 residues. V lost 0 bases and J 8 bases, leaving 11 bases between the germline ends. Germline CDR1 reads KGHSH; CDR2 reads LQKENI. CDR3 bases: TGTGCCAGCTCACCACCTCTAGCGAGGGATGAGCAGTTCTTC. As protein: CASSPPLARDEQFF.

J is TRBJ2-2 and V is TRBV2; no reliable D call. The germline V gene encodes CDR1 SNHLY and CDR2 FYNNEI. This CDR3 comprises 13 residues. Trimming left V 6 bases short and J 1 base short, with 6 bases between. CDR3 DNA: TGTGCCAGCAGGTTGGAGAACACCGGGGAGCTGTTTTTT. It encodes CASRLENTGELFF. Supplemented by reference TRBV2 and TRBJ2-2, the full variable domain reads EPEVTQTPSHQVTQMGQEVILRCVPISNHLYFYWYRQILGQKVEFLVSFYNNEISEKSEIFDDQFSVERPDGSNFTLKIRSTKLEDSAMYFCASRLENTGELFFGEGSRLTVL.

This clone was seen a few times. The rearrangement joins TRBV11-2 to TRBJ1-1; TRBD1 might be the D (5 bases). CDR3 size: 15 residues. Per germline, CDR1 SGHAT and CDR2 FQNNGV. Trimming stripped 5 bases from V and 1 base from J, with 14 bases between. Written as DNA, the CDR3 is TGTGCCAGCAGCCTCCTGGGACTTAGGAACACTGAAGCTTTCTTT. Translating it yields CASSLLGLRNTEAFF. The full variable domain, rest sourced from reference TRBV11-2 and TRBJ1-1, is EAGVAQSPRYKIIEKRQSVAFWCNPISGHATLYWYQQILGQGPKLLIQFQNNGVVDDSQLPKDRFSAERLKGVDSTLKIQPAKLEDSAVYLCASSLLGLRNTEAFFGQGTRLTVV.

This clone was seen a single time. The CDR3 reads CASSQGKGYGYTF. The CDR3 DNA reads TGTGCCAGCAGCCAAGGAAAGGGCTATGGCTACACCTTC. This chain joins TRBV3-1 (or the pseudogene TRBV3-2) and TRBJ1-2; D not certain. The V gene lost 1 base and the J gene lost 4 bases, with 7 bases spanning the gap. This CDR3 contains 13 residues. Germline V gives CDR1 LGHDT, CDR2 YNNKEL (reference sequence).

V and J are TRBV7-3 and TRBJ1-2; weak D call: TRBD1 (6 bases). V was shortened by 2 bases and J by 5 bases, with 9 bases between the two germline ends. This CDR3 is built from 13 residues. CDR1 and CDR2 from the germline V gene are SGHTA and FQGTGA. In DNA, the CDR3 is TGTGCCAGCAGCTTACCGGGACAATATGGCTACACCTTC. Protein sequence: CASSLPGQYGYTF.

The rearrangement links TRBV5-4 to TRBJ2-1; TRBD1 matches at 7 bases. This CDR3 has 16 residues. J was trimmed by 7 bases and V by 6 bases; bases with no gene match: 16. Germline V gives CDR1 SGHNT, CDR2 YYREEE (reference sequence). The CDR3 sequence: CASTPQITPRGNEQFF. CDR3 nucleotide sequence: TGTGCCAGCACCCCACAGATCACACCCAGGGGGAATGAGCAGTTCTTC.

This sequence joins TRBV4-2 and TRBJ1-3; D unresolved. The V end lost 0 bases, the J end lost 5 bases, and 2 bases lay between the germline ends. There are 12 residues in the CDR3. Germline V lookup: CDR1 LGHNA, CDR2 YNFKEQ. As DNA, the CDR3 is TGTGCCAGCAGCCAAGAACGAAACACCATATATTTT. Translated, it gives CASSQERNTIYF.

The chain links TRBV5-4 to TRBJ1-2, with 7 nucleotides matching TRBD1. This CDR3 is 13 amino acids long. J lost 8 bases, V lost 1 base, and 5 bases had no gene match. Germline values: CDR1 SGHNT, CDR2 YYREEE (reference sequence). CDR3 in DNA: TGTGCCAGCAGCTTGACAGGGGCCAAAGGCTACACCTTC. Its protein product is CASSLTGAKGYTF.

This clone was counted a single time. This chain connects TRBV6-5 to TRBJ2-5; TRBD2 agrees at 11 bases. Germline V CDR1 and CDR2: MNHEY, SVGAGI. The CDR3 runs 15 residues. V dropped 5 bases and J dropped 4; count of bases not matched to a gene: 6. The CDR3 DNA is TGTGCCAGCAGTCCCACTAGCGGGGGACGAGAGACCCAGTACTTC. Residues: CASSPTSGGRETQYF.

The CDR3 region is CSVLSAETNEKLFF. CDR3 DNA: TGCAGCGTTTTAAGCGCAGAAACTAATGAAAAACTGTTTTTT. The chain combines TRBV29-1 with TRBJ1-4; D ambiguous. The length of the CDR3 is 14 residues. Trimming cost V 5 bases and J 1 base, with 11 bases left between them. Germline lookup yields CDR1 SQVTM and CDR2 ANQGSEA.

The V call is TRBV28, the J call TRBJ2-2; the D gene is possibly TRBD2 (6 bases). Trimming stripped 5 bases from V and 5 bases from J, with 21 bases between. CDR1 and CDR2 (germline): MDHEN, SYDVKM. There are 17 residues in the CDR3. The DNA of the CDR3 is TGTGCCAGCAGTCTGGGGGGTTTGGGACTCGGGACCGGGGAGCTGTTTTTT. Translation gives CASSLGGLGLGTGELFF.

The chain employs TRBV19 and TRBJ1-5, with TRBD1 identical over 8 bases. Germline trimming cut 5 bases from V and 6 bases from J; bases unmatched to any gene: 9. The length of the CDR3 is 15 residues. Germline V gene sequence: CDR1 LNHDA, CDR2 SQIVND (reference sequence). The CDR3: CASSDLQGGSQPQHF. The DNA for the CDR3 is TGTGCCAGTAGTGACCTACAGGGGGGCAGTCAGCCCCAGCATTTT.

The sample holds one count of this clone. This chain links TRBV2 with TRBJ2-3; D is ambiguous. The CDR3 consists of 15 residues. CDR1 and CDR2 (germline): SNHLY, FYNNEI. Trimming shortened V by 6 bases and J by 0 bases, and 13 bases separated the two germline ends. The CDR3 protein is CASRPRVTSTDTQYF. The CDR3 nucleotides read TGTGCCAGCAGGCCACGAGTGACTAGCACAGATACGCAGTATTTT.

This chain uses TRBV2 with TRBJ2-7; D unresolved. Germline CDR1 and CDR2: SNHLY and FYNNEI. Trimming left V 6 bases short and J 5 bases short, with 17 bases between. The CDR3 has 14 residues. DNA of the CDR3: TGTGCCAGCAGGCCAGGATGGGTCGGCGACGAGCAGTACTTC. Protein: CASRPGWVGDEQYF.

The CDR3 is CASSLDSNTEAFF. DNA of the CDR3: TGTGCCAGCAGCTTAGACAGTAACACTGAAGCTTTCTTT. The V call is TRBV7-9, the J call TRBJ1-1; no reliable D call. CDR1 and CDR2 from the germline V gene are SEHNR and FQNEAQ (reference sequence). The CDR3 loop spans 13 amino acids. With 1 base removed from V and 2 bases from J, the gap between germline ends came to 5 bases.

Note on this clone: This CDR3 is also generated by other DNA sequences in the sample. V is TRBV5-5 and J is TRBJ1-1; TRBD1 agrees at 9 bases. The V and J ends lost 2 bases and 5 bases, in that order; junction bases with no gene match: 4. The CDR3 runs 14 residues. Germline CDR1 reads SGHKS; CDR2 reads YYEKEE (reference sequence). CDR3 sequence reads: CASSFTGGSTEAFF. CDR3 DNA: TGTGCCAGCAGCTTTACAGGGGGCTCGACTGAAGCTTTCTTT.

V and J are TRBV15 and TRBJ1-1; D gene ambiguous. Germline lookup yields CDR1 LNHNV and CDR2 YYDKDF (reference sequence). V lost 0 bases and J 0 bases, leaving 8 bases between the germline ends. There are 15 residues in the CDR3. The CDR3 nucleotides are TGTGCCACCAGCAGAGATCCCAACATGAACACTGAAGCTTTCTTT. Translated: CATSRDPNMNTEAFF.

This chain links TRBV6-5 with TRBJ1-5; D is unresolved. CDR3 length: 15 amino acids. Germline CDR1 and CDR2: MNHEY and SVGAGI. The germline V and J ends were trimmed by 5 bases and 2 bases, with 13 bases remaining between them. As DNA, the CDR3 is TGTGCCAGCAGTCCCGGTGGGTCGGGCAATCAGCCCCAGCATTTT. Translation: CASSPGGSGNQPQHF.

This chain uses TRBV27 with TRBJ2-7; TRBD1 aligns across 8 bases. This CDR3 has 15 amino acids. J gave up 6 bases and V 1 base, and 8 bases lay outside the gene matches. CDR1 and CDR2 from the germline V gene are MNHEY and SMNVEV (reference sequence). The CDR3 DNA follows: TGTGCCAGCAGTTTATTTTACCAGGGGGCATCCGAGCAGTACTTC. This gives the protein CASSLFYQGASEQYF.

This clone came up many times. The chain carries TRBV11-2 and TRBJ2-2, with D possibly matching TRBD1 (6 bases). This CDR3 has 17 residues. Germline CDR1 SGHAT, CDR2 FQNNGV. The V gene lost 4 bases and the J gene lost 6 bases, with 21 bases spanning the gap. This CDR3 reads CASSSLRTAKYPGELFF. CDR3 nucleotides: TGTGCCAGCAGCTCCCTCCGGACAGCGAAATATCCCGGGGAGCTGTTTTTT.

The V and J genes are TRBV30 and TRBJ1-1; D is unclear. CDR1 is GTSNPN and CDR2 is SVGIG in the germline V gene (reference sequence). With 1 base removed from V and 8 bases from J, the gap between germline ends came to 11 bases. The CDR3 totals 12 residues. The CDR3, as DNA: TGTGCCTGGAGTGGCGACGCAATGGAAGCTTTCTTT. Translation gives CAWSGDAMEAFF.